The next 26 T cell receptor beta chains were all read from a single sample in a study of blood T cells in healthy people across ages. A second about 6 to 11 cycle PCR used barcoded and J-beta primers. One entry per CDR3 protein, called by TCRdb with MiXCR from the 5' RACE reads. The table includes over 600,000 distinct CDR3 sequences, around 50% detected once. What was sequenced was blood. These receptors were collected from a middle-aged man in good health.

The chain employs TRBV9 and TRBJ2-1; either TRBD1 or TRBD2 may fit D (7 bases each). The CDR3 extends over 15 amino acids. Germline V lookup: CDR1 SGDLS, CDR2 YYNGEE. The V end was cut by 3 bases, the J end by 13 bases, with 23 bases between. The CDR3 DNA reads TGTGCCAGCAGCGCACTTCCAGGGGGGGACGTGACCCAGTTCTTC. Its translation: CASSALPGGDVTQFF.

This clonotype has more than one count but fewer than ten. The rearrangement uses TRBV28 and TRBJ2-3; D is possibly TRBD1 (6 bases). Germline lookup yields CDR1 MDHEN and CDR2 SYDVKM. The CDR3 totals 16 residues. The V gene lost 8 bases and the J gene lost 1 base, with 19 bases spanning the gap. The CDR3 here is CASGDPGVPGTDTQYF. For the CDR3, the DNA is TGTGCCAGCGGGGACCCAGGGGTACCCGGCACAGATACGCAGTATTTT.

The chain carries TRBV20-1 and TRBJ2-3; TRBD2 matches 10 bases. Trimming cost V 1 base and J 5 bases; bases outside gene matches: 9. The CDR3 runs 16 residues. Germline values: CDR1 DFQATT, CDR2 SNEGSKA (reference sequence). The CDR3: CSARAKLAGRGDTQYF. Here the CDR3 DNA reads TGCAGTGCTAGAGCGAAACTAGCGGGGAGGGGAGATACGCAGTATTTT.

This clonotype was picked up a small number of times. V gene TRBV24-1 combines with J gene TRBJ2-4, with 9 bases fitting TRBD1. The length of the CDR3 is 16 residues. V shed 2 bases, J shed 5 bases, and the junction held 6 bases outside the gene matches. Germline CDR1 is KGHDR and CDR2 is SFDVKD. The CDR3 protein is CATSDSKGQGQNIQYF. The CDR3, as DNA: TGTGCCACCAGTGATTCGAAGGGACAGGGCCAAAACATTCAGTACTTC.

The chain joins TRBV24-1 to TRBJ2-5; D unresolved. The CDR3 loop spans 15 amino acids. Per germline, CDR1 KGHDR and CDR2 SFDVKD. Deletions cut 2 bases from V and 0 bases from J, with 9 bases between. The CDR3 reads CATSDWNGYQETQYF. As DNA, the CDR3 is TGTGCCACCAGTGATTGGAACGGGTACCAAGAGACCCAGTACTTC.

The chain employs TRBV7-2 and TRBJ2-5, with TRBD2 matching over 12 bases. The germline gives CDR1 SGHTA, CDR2 FQGNSA. This CDR3 contains 15 residues. V dropped 5 bases and J dropped 7; count of bases not matched to a gene: 8. This CDR3 reads CASSPGLAGLGTQYF. The DNA for the CDR3 is TGTGCCAGCAGCCCAGGACTAGCGGGGTTAGGGACCCAGTACTTC. The complete variable domain, with remaining parts taken from reference TRBV7-2 and TRBJ2-5, reads GAGVSQSPSNKVTEKGKDVELRCDPISGHTALYWYRQSLGQGLEFLIYFQGNSAPDKSGLPSDRFSAERTGGSVSTLTIQRTQQEDSAVYLCASSPGLAGLGTQYFGPGTRLLVL.

The chain combines TRBV5-1 with TRBJ2-7; 12 bases fit TRBD2. The CDR3 runs 13 residues. V trimming: 7 bases; J trimming: 3 bases; junction bases outside the gene matches: 2. Germline lookup yields CDR1 SGHRS and CDR2 YFSETQ. As DNA, the CDR3 is TGCGCCAGCCAACTAGCGGGAGGCTACGAGCAGTACTTC. The encoded protein is CASQLAGGYEQYF.

The sample holds a few counts of this clonotype. V gene TRBV5-6 combines with J gene TRBJ2-1; D unclear. The V end was cut by 4 bases, the J end by 3 bases, with 14 bases between. The germline V gene has CDR1 SGHDT and CDR2 YYEEEE. This CDR3 spans 15 amino acids. The chain's CDR3 is CASSLIHTGYNEQFF. CDR3 sequence (DNA): TGTGCCAGCAGCCTCATCCATACGGGCTACAATGAGCAGTTCTTC.

This clonotype was found a few times. The J gene is TRBJ2-1, the V gene TRBV4-2, with D tentatively TRBD1 (6 bases). Germline V gene lookup returns CDR1 LGHNA and CDR2 YNFKEQ. The CDR3 contains 14 residues. The V and J ends lost 6 bases and 6 bases respectively, with 15 bases between them. For the CDR3, the DNA is TGTGCCAGCAGGGTCGGACAGATCAGCAATGAGCAGTTCTTC. Translating gives CASRVGQISNEQFF.

The chain recombines TRBV28 with TRBJ2-5, with TRBD2 as a possible D gene (6 bases). V was shortened by 2 bases and J by 5 bases, with 15 bases between the two germline ends. This CDR3 comprises 15 residues. Germline CDR1 and CDR2: MDHEN and SYDVKM. The CDR3 sequence: CASSLEDGRRETQYF. For the CDR3, the DNA is TGTGCCAGCAGTTTAGAGGACGGGAGAAGGGAGACCCAGTACTTC. Filled out from reference TRBV28 and TRBJ2-5, the complete variable domain reads DVKVTQSSRYLVKRTGEKVFLECVQDMDHENMFWYRQDPGLGLRLIYFSYDVKMKEKGDIPEGYSVSREKKERFSLILESASTNQTSMYLCASSLEDGRRETQYFGPGTRLLVL.

This clonotype occurred a few times. This chain's CDR3 is CASSGAPTDTQYF. The CDR3 region has the DNA TGTGCCAGCAGCGGGGCCCCCACAGATACGCAGTATTTT. V usage is TRBV9 and J usage is TRBJ2-3; the D is unclear. The germline CDR1 and CDR2 sequences are SGDLS and YYNGEE. The V gene lost 3 bases and the J gene lost 2 bases, with 7 bases spanning the gap. This CDR3 has 13 residues.

The chain carries TRBV4-3 and TRBJ2-3, with D possibly being TRBD1 or TRBD2 (6 bases each). Germline CDR1 is LGHNA and CDR2 is YSLEER. The CDR3 totals 15 residues. The V and J ends lost 2 bases and 4 bases respectively, with 13 bases between them. CDR3 nucleotide sequence: TGCGCCAGCAGCCAACAGGGTAGGGGGGCAGATACGCAGTATTTT. It encodes CASSQQGRGADTQYF.

The chain employs TRBV11-2 and TRBJ2-5, with 12 nucleotides matching TRBD2. V was pared by 1 base and J by 0 bases, with 3 bases of the junction left unmatched. Germline assignment: CDR1 SGHAT and CDR2 FQNNGV. The CDR3 extends over 17 amino acids. The CDR3 here is CASSLGTSGKYQETQYF. CDR3 sequence (DNA): TGTGCCAGCAGCTTAGGGACTAGCGGGAAGTACCAAGAGACCCAGTACTTC.

The chain combines TRBV15 with TRBJ2-1; the match to TRBD2 covers 13 bases. The J segment lost 4 bases and the V segment lost 6 bases, leaving 6 bases of the junction unmatched. This CDR3 has 16 amino acids. Germline V gives CDR1 LNHNV, CDR2 YYDKDF (reference sequence). The CDR3 nucleotides are TGTGCCACCAGACCAGGGACTAGCGGGGATTACAATGAGCAGTTCTTC. Protein sequence: CATRPGTSGDYNEQFF.

The chain recombines TRBV27 with TRBJ2-3; D tentatively reads TRBD1 or TRBD2 (5 bases each). The V end was cut by 5 bases, the J end by 0 bases, with 12 bases between. The CDR3 runs 15 residues. Germline-derived CDR1 and CDR2 are MNHEY and SMNVEV (reference sequence). CDR3: CASSPWDGSTDTQYF. Written as DNA, the CDR3 is TGTGCCAGCAGTCCCTGGGACGGTAGCACAGATACGCAGTATTTT.

V gene TRBV2 combines with J gene TRBJ2-7; perhaps TRBD1 as D (6 bases). CDR3 length: 13 residues. Germline values: CDR1 SNHLY, CDR2 FYNNEI. CDR3 DNA sequence: TGTGTCACAGCATGGGACACTACCTACGAGCAGTACTTC. This sequence encodes CVTAWDTTYEQYF. Using reference TRBV2 and TRBJ2-7 for the parts outside the CDR3, the full variable domain is EPEVTQTPSHQVTQMGQEVILRCVPISNHLYFYWYRQILGQKVEFLVSFYNNEISEKSEIFDDQFSVERPDGSNFTLKIRSTKLEDSAMYFCVTAWDTTYEQYFGPGTRLTVT.

This clonotype came up a few times. The gene calls are TRBV9 and TRBJ2-1, with TRBD1 as a possible D gene (6 bases). The CDR3 has 15 residues. Trimming removed 1 base from V and 3 bases from J, with 11 bases in between. Germline CDR1 reads SGDLS; CDR2 reads YYNGEE. The CDR3 DNA reads TGTGCCAGCAGCGTACTTGCGGACAGCTACAATGAGCAGTTCTTC. This translates into CASSVLADSYNEQFF.

CDR3 nucleotide sequence: TGCGCCAGCAGCCAACATTCTACAGCTGAAGCTTTCTTT. Translated: CASSQHSTAEAFF. The rearrangement links TRBV4-3 to TRBJ1-1; D uncertain. Trimming stripped 2 bases from V and 6 bases from J, with 10 bases between. This CDR3 region has 13 residues. Germline V gene lookup returns CDR1 LGHNA and CDR2 YSLEER.

The chain employs TRBV6-2 or TRBV6-3 and TRBJ2-7, with 8 nucleotides matching TRBD1. From germline, CDR1 is MNHEY and CDR2 SVGEGT. The CDR3 totals 15 residues. V lost 2 bases and J lost 5; bases outside the gene matches: 8. This chain's CDR3 is CASSYEGQDFDEQYF. The CDR3 region has the DNA TGTGCCAGCAGTTACGAGGGACAGGACTTTGACGAGCAGTACTTC.

The chain joins TRBV10-3 to TRBJ2-1; 8 bases agree with TRBD2. J gave up 5 bases and V 2 bases, and 8 bases lay outside the gene matches. Germline CDR1 is ENHRY and CDR2 is SYGVKD. This CDR3 contains 16 residues. CDR3: CAISERGTRADNEQFF. CDR3 sequence (DNA): TGTGCCATCAGTGAGCGGGGGACTAGGGCAGACAATGAGCAGTTCTTC.

The chain employs TRBV7-3 and TRBJ2-7; 7 bases fit TRBD1. The CDR3 is made up of 16 amino acids. Trimming took 5 bases from V and 0 from J; bases not matched to a gene: 10. Germline assignment: CDR1 SGHTA and CDR2 FQGTGA. Written as DNA, the CDR3 is TGTGCCAGCAGCGCCACCGGGACAGAGTCCTCCTACGAGCAGTACTTC. Amino acid sequence: CASSATGTESSYEQYF.

This clonotype has a count of ten or more. The chain couples TRBV7-2 to TRBJ2-7; 9 nucleotides line up with TRBD2. Trimming at V came to 5 bases and at J to 6 bases, leaving 11 bases not matched to a gene. Germline CDR1 SGHTA, CDR2 FQGNSA. This CDR3 has 15 amino acids. CDR3 nucleotide sequence: TGTGCCAGCAGCGAGCAACTAGCGGGCGGGGGCGAGCAGTACTTC. This translates into CASSEQLAGGGEQYF.

The chain uses TRBV12-3 or TRBV12-4 and TRBJ1-2; TRBD1 aligns across 7 bases. The CDR3 has 14 residues. V shed 6 bases, J shed 5 bases, and the junction held 9 bases outside the gene matches. CDR3 DNA: TGTGCCAGCAGGTTGACCGGGACAGCATATGGCTACACCTTC. Amino acid sequence: CASRLTGTAYGYTF.

The rearrangement links TRBV4-3 to TRBJ2-1, with 8 bases identical to TRBD2. The trim removed 0 bases at V and 3 bases at J, leaving 7 bases unmatched. From germline, CDR1 is LGHNA and CDR2 YSLEER. The CDR3 loop spans 17 amino acids. CDR3 sequence (DNA): TGCGCCAGCAGCCAAGAAGCATCACTAGCGGACTACAATGAGCAGTTCTTC. The encoded protein is CASSQEASLADYNEQFF.

This clonotype was seen just once. The genes are TRBV29-1 and TRBJ2-7; D might be TRBD2 (5 bases). The J call could be wrong; TRBJ2-4 is a better fit for the DNA end. Per the germline V gene, CDR1 is SQVTM and CDR2 is ANQGSEA. CDR3 size: 12 residues. The CDR3 protein is CSVESGMAIQYF. CDR3 nucleotides: TGCAGCGTTGAATCGGGGATGGCCATTCAGTACTTC.

This chain joins TRBV7-2 and TRBJ1-2; no definite D call. V was pared by 0 bases and J by 0 bases, with 8 bases between. The CDR3 is 15 amino acids. Germline lookup yields CDR1 SGHTA and CDR2 FQGNSA. CDR3 in amino acids: CASSLALQANYGYTF. CDR3 sequence (DNA): TGTGCCAGCAGCTTAGCACTGCAAGCTAACTATGGCTACACCTTC.